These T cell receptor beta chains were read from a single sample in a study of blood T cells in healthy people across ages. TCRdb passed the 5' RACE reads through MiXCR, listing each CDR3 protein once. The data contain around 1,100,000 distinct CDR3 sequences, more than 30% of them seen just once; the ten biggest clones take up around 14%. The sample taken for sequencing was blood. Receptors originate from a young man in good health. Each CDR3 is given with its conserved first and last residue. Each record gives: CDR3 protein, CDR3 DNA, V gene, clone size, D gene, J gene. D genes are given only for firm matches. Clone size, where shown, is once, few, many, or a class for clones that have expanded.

CDR3 protein: CASDARDYGYTF
CDR3 DNA: TGTGCCAGCGATGCCAGGGACTATGGCTACACCTTC
V gene: TRBV7-9
clone size: few
D gene: NA
J gene: TRBJ1-2

CDR3 protein: CASSFSGQARLYGYTF
CDR3 DNA: TGTGCCAGCAGCTTTTCGGGGCAAGCCCGTCTCTATGGCTACACCTTC
V gene: TRBV13
clone size: NA
D gene: NA
J gene: TRBJ1-2

CDR3 protein: CSVRPQRATEAFF
CDR3 DNA: TGCAGCGTTCGTCCGCAAAGGGCCACTGAAGCTTTCTTT
V gene: TRBV29-1
clone size: few
D gene: NA
J gene: TRBJ1-1

CDR3 protein: CASGQGGRTDTQYF
CDR3 DNA: TGTGCCAGTGGACAGGGGGGACGCACAGATACGCAGTATTTT
V gene: TRBV6-5
clone size: few
D gene: TRBD1
J gene: TRBJ2-3

CDR3 protein: CSVELRRGYTF
CDR3 DNA: TGCAGCGTAGAACTTCGGCGGGGCTACACCTTC
V gene: TRBV29-1
clone size: many
D gene: NA
J gene: TRBJ1-2

CDR3 protein: CASSYPTPGQPEAFF
CDR3 DNA: TGTGCCAGCAGTTACCCAACCCCTGGACAGCCCGAAGCTTTCTTT
V gene: TRBV6-6
clone size: NA
D gene: NA
J gene: TRBJ1-1

CDR3 protein: CASSYGQSYGYTF
CDR3 DNA: TGTGCCAGCAGTTACGGGCAGAGCTATGGCTACACCTTC
V gene: TRBV6-5
clone size: many
D gene: NA
J gene: TRBJ1-2

CDR3 protein: CASSLEQSSYNEQFF
CDR3 DNA: TGTGCCAGCAGCTTAGAACAGAGCTCCTACAATGAGCAGTTCTTC
V gene: TRBV7-2
clone size: NA
D gene: NA
J gene: TRBJ2-1

CDR3 protein: CASSYRQGVNTQYF
CDR3 DNA: TGTGCCAGCAGCTACCGACAGGGAGTAAATACGCAGTATTTT
V gene: TRBV7-2
clone size: NA
D gene: TRBD1
J gene: TRBJ2-3

CDR3 protein: CSARLPYGYTF
CDR3 DNA: TGCAGTGCTAGGCTTCCGTATGGCTACACCTTC
V gene: TRBV20-1
clone size: few
D gene: NA
J gene: TRBJ1-2

CDR3 protein: CASSPNHGTANTEAFF
CDR3 DNA: TGTGCCAGCAGCCCGAATCATGGGACAGCAAACACTGAAGCTTTCTTT
V gene: TRBV7-9
clone size: NA
D gene: TRBD1
J gene: TRBJ1-1

CDR3 protein: CSASTHYLTEAFF
CDR3 DNA: TGCAGTGCTTCGACCCATTACCTGACTGAAGCTTTCTTT
V gene: TRBV20-1
clone size: few
D gene: NA
J gene: TRBJ1-1

CDR3 protein: CASSLSGEAQYF
CDR3 DNA: TGTGCCAGCAGCCTTTCGGGAGAGGCGCAGTATTTT
V gene: TRBV14
clone size: few
D gene: NA
J gene: TRBJ2-3

CDR3 protein: CSVVKGVGGYEQYF
CDR3 DNA: TGCAGCGTTGTGAAGGGTGTAGGGGGATACGAGCAGTACTTC
V gene: TRBV29-1
clone size: once
D gene: NA
J gene: TRBJ2-7

CDR3 protein: CASSFVAGVTDTQYF
CDR3 DNA: TGTGCCAGCAGCTTCGTAGCGGGGGTCACAGATACGCAGTATTTT
V gene: TRBV7-2
clone size: NA
D gene: TRBD2
J gene: TRBJ2-3

CDR3 protein: CASSFAGNYGYTF
CDR3 DNA: TGTGCCAGCAGTTTTGCAGGCAACTATGGCTACACCTTC
V gene: TRBV12-3/TRBV12-4
clone size: many
D gene: NA
J gene: TRBJ1-2

CDR3 protein: CASRLRDSLDTEAFF
CDR3 DNA: TGTGCCAGCAGGCTGAGGGACAGTCTTGACACTGAAGCTTTCTTT
V gene: TRBV6-2/TRBV6-3
clone size: NA
D gene: TRBD1
J gene: TRBJ1-1

CDR3 protein: CSARVFGTPLHF
CDR3 DNA: TGCAGTGCTAGAGTTTTCGGGACACCCCTCCACTTT
V gene: TRBV20-1
clone size: few
D gene: NA
J gene: TRBJ1-6

CDR3 protein: CASSSFGQGRYGYTF
CDR3 DNA: TGTGCCAGCAGTTCTTTCGGACAGGGGCGATATGGCTACACCTTC
V gene: TRBV28
clone size: few
D gene: TRBD1
J gene: TRBJ1-2

CDR3 protein: CASSLNRGQFF
CDR3 DNA: TGTGCCAGCAGTCTCAACAGGGGGCAGTTCTTC
V gene: TRBV28
clone size: NA
D gene: TRBD1
J gene: TRBJ2-1

CDR3 protein: CASSLGEGRYF
CDR3 DNA: TGTGCCAGCAGCTTAGGGGAAGGGCGGTACTTC
V gene: TRBV7-2
clone size: NA
D gene: NA
J gene: TRBJ2-5

CDR3 protein: CASAWGPLYEQYF
CDR3 DNA: TGTGCCAGCGCCTGGGGGCCCCTCTACGAGCAGTACTTC
V gene: TRBV6-6
clone size: NA
D gene: NA
J gene: TRBJ2-7

CDR3 protein: CASSFGTGDLEAFF
CDR3 DNA: TGTGCCAGCAGTTTTGGGACAGGGGATCTTGAAGCTTTCTTT
V gene: TRBV12-3/TRBV12-4
clone size: NA
D gene: TRBD1
J gene: TRBJ1-1

CDR3 protein: CASSYNRGLRNEQFF
CDR3 DNA: TGTGCCAGCAGTTATAACAGGGGATTGAGGAATGAGCAGTTCTTC
V gene: TRBV12-3/TRBV12-4
clone size: NA
D gene: TRBD1
J gene: TRBJ2-1

CDR3 protein: CARSPSSGNTIYF
CDR3 DNA: TGTGCCAGAAGTCCTAGCTCTGGAAACACCATATATTTT
V gene: TRBV12-3/TRBV12-4
clone size: NA
D gene: NA
J gene: TRBJ1-3

CDR3 protein: CASGKGVVNTEAFF
CDR3 DNA: TGTGCCAGCGGCAAGGGGGTCGTGAACACTGAAGCTTTCTTT
V gene: TRBV7-2
clone size: NA
D gene: NA
J gene: TRBJ1-1

CDR3 protein: CTSSPPAADTQYF
CDR3 DNA: TGTACCAGCTCACCACCGGCGGCGGATACGCAGTATTTT
V gene: TRBV18
clone size: NA
D gene: NA
J gene: TRBJ2-3

CDR3 protein: CASSLVGGSMQRSEQFF
CDR3 DNA: TGTGCCAGCAGCTTAGTGGGGGGTTCGATGCAGAGAAGTGAGCAGTTCTTC
V gene: TRBV7-2
clone size: few
D gene: NA
J gene: TRBJ2-1

CDR3 protein: CASSDGWGSHGYTF
CDR3 DNA: TGTGCCAGCAGTGACGGTTGGGGGTCTCATGGCTACACCTTC
V gene: TRBV6-6
clone size: NA
D gene: NA
J gene: TRBJ1-2

CDR3 protein: CASRYSGLSYNEQFF
CDR3 DNA: TGTGCCAGCAGATATAGCGGGCTCTCCTACAATGAGCAGTTCTTC
V gene: TRBV12-3/TRBV12-4
clone size: few
D gene: TRBD2
J gene: TRBJ2-1

CDR3 protein: CASSLGGGRAFF
CDR3 DNA: TGTGCCAGCAGTTTAGGAGGGGGGCGAGCTTTCTTT
V gene: TRBV12-3/TRBV12-4
clone size: NA
D gene: NA
J gene: TRBJ1-1

CDR3 protein: CSAPGQSTEAFF
CDR3 DNA: TGCAGCGCTCCGGGACAGAGCACTGAAGCTTTCTTT
V gene: TRBV29-1
clone size: few
D gene: TRBD1
J gene: TRBJ1-1

CDR3 protein: CASSQDGQGTDTQYF
CDR3 DNA: TGTGCCAGCAGCCAAGATGGACAGGGGACAGATACGCAGTATTTT
V gene: TRBV4-2
clone size: NA
D gene: TRBD1
J gene: TRBJ2-3

CDR3 protein: CAGSLVTGPLITDTQYF
CDR3 DNA: TGTGCCGGCAGCTTGGTGACGGGACCCCTAATCACAGATACGCAGTATTTT
V gene: TRBV5-6
clone size: NA
D gene: NA
J gene: TRBJ2-3

CDR3 protein: CSARVPRLAGHTDTQYF
CDR3 DNA: TGCAGTGCTAGAGTGCCCAGACTAGCGGGACACACAGATACGCAGTATTTT
V gene: TRBV20-1
clone size: NA
D gene: TRBD2
J gene: TRBJ2-3

CDR3 protein: CASSYSTGMTSTDTQYF
CDR3 DNA: TGTGCCAGCAGTTACTCTACAGGGATGACGAGCACAGATACGCAGTATTTT
V gene: TRBV27
clone size: NA
D gene: NA
J gene: TRBJ2-3

CDR3 protein: CASGYADTQYF
CDR3 DNA: TGTGCCAGCGGTTACGCGGATACGCAGTATTTT
V gene: TRBV7-9
clone size: few
D gene: NA
J gene: TRBJ2-3

CDR3 protein: CASSFQGGSYNEQYF
CDR3 DNA: TGCGCCAGCAGCTTTCAGGGCGGCTCCTACAATGAGCAGTACTTC
V gene: TRBV5-1
clone size: NA
D gene: NA
J gene: TRBJ2-7

CDR3 protein: CASSSVPLETQYF
CDR3 DNA: TGTGCCAGCAGCTCAGTTCCGTTGGAGACCCAGTACTTC
V gene: TRBV7-9
clone size: few
D gene: NA
J gene: TRBJ2-5

CDR3 protein: CSAAFRDRGFNEQYF
CDR3 DNA: TGCAGTGCAGCGTTTCGGGACAGGGGCTTCAATGAGCAGTACTTC
V gene: TRBV20-1
clone size: once
D gene: TRBD1
J gene: TRBJ2-7

CDR3 protein: CASSGWETQYF
CDR3 DNA: TGTGCCAGCAGCGGCTGGGAGACCCAGTACTTC
V gene: TRBV7-2
clone size: NA
D gene: NA
J gene: TRBJ2-5

CDR3 protein: CSASRASGGPRHNEQFF
CDR3 DNA: TGCAGTGCCAGCCGGGCTAGCGGGGGTCCTCGCCACAATGAGCAGTTCTTC
V gene: TRBV20-1
clone size: NA
D gene: TRBD2
J gene: TRBJ2-1

CDR3 protein: CASNTGKTPYNEQYF
CDR3 DNA: TGTGCCAGCAATACAGGGAAGACGCCCTACAATGAGCAGTACTTC
V gene: TRBV9
clone size: once
D gene: NA
J gene: TRBJ2-7

CDR3 protein: CASSFQGQMNTEAFF
CDR3 DNA: TGTGCCAGCAGCTTCCAGGGCCAAATGAACACTGAAGCTTTCTTT
V gene: TRBV7-8
clone size: once
D gene: NA
J gene: TRBJ1-1

CDR3 protein: CASNIRASSYNEQYF
CDR3 DNA: TGTGCCAGCAACATCAGGGCTAGCTCCTACAATGAGCAGTACTTC
V gene: TRBV7-9
clone size: NA
D gene: NA
J gene: TRBJ2-7

CDR3 protein: CSAQDGRRYSTGDSYEQYF
CDR3 DNA: TGCAGTGCCCAGGACGGCAGACGTTACTCCACTGGGGACTCCTACGAGCAGTACTTC
V gene: TRBV20-1
clone size: few
D gene: NA
J gene: TRBJ2-7

CDR3 protein: CSVGRAAGGNEQFF
CDR3 DNA: TGCAGCGTTGGCCGAGCCGCAGGGGGCAATGAGCAGTTCTTC
V gene: TRBV29-1
clone size: few
D gene: TRBD1
J gene: TRBJ2-1

CDR3 protein: CSASEGALGQPQHF
CDR3 DNA: TGCAGTGCTAGTGAGGGGGCGCTGGGACAGCCCCAGCATTTT
V gene: TRBV20-1
clone size: NA
D gene: TRBD1
J gene: TRBJ1-5

CDR3 protein: CSARGLADNEQYF
CDR3 DNA: TGCAGTGCTAGGGGACTAGCGGACAATGAGCAGTACTTC
V gene: TRBV20-1
clone size: NA
D gene: TRBD2
J gene: TRBJ2-7